This T cell receptor beta chain was documented in a study of CD8 T cells in ankylosing spondylitis. TCRdb independently ran MiXCR on the 5' RACE reads; one entry per CDR3 protein. The sample includes 670,000 or so distinct CDR3 sequences, over 15% of them seen just once. The trim removed 6 bases at V and 3 bases at J, leaving 6 bases unmatched. The CDR3 extends over 14 amino acids. As regards this clonotype: Its antigen is not identified.

Notes on the study in general: A motif in TCR beta, a set of 8 or 9 highly homologous variants, appeared characteristic of ankylosing spondylitis blood.

This chain connects TRBV12-3 or TRBV12-4 to TRBJ2-7; 9 bases fit TRBD1. This receptor was taken from a male donor with ankylosing spondylitis. Sequenced: blood, either unsorted or a sorted T cell fraction (not recorded which). CDR3 residues: CASSHGTGIYEQYF. CDR3 DNA sequence: TGTGCCAGCAGCCATGGGACAGGGATCTACGAGCAGTACTTC.